This paragraph reports one TCR beta chain. Its antigen has not been determined. No much larger clone is present one base from it, and per-base qualities are unavailable. Trimming takes 2 bases off V and 5 bases off J; junction bases not matched to a gene: 10. The CDR3 contains 16 residues, cysteine and phenylalanine counted. Here the CDR3 DNA is all that survives: 48 bases in frame from base 1. CDR1 MDHEN and CDR2 SYDVKM were looked up in the germline V gene. This sample is drawn from a study of graft-versus-host responses after intestinal transplantation (dated by TCRdb to the early 2020s). The study in broad terms: The transplants that recipients received were multivisceral, liver-intestinal, or isolated intestinal. Bulk TCR-beta CDR3 sequencing was used to track graft-versus-host and host-versus-graft alloreactive T cell clones in the graft, circulation and bone marrow after intestinal transplantation. The cohort enrolled about two dozen intestinal transplant recipients including one retransplant, and 3 patients lacking pretransplant specimens were excluded. Donor T cell macrochimerism was defined as a peak of at least 4% donor T cells among recipient peripheral blood mononuclear cells. To identify alloreactive clones, pre-transplant mixed lymphocyte reaction products were sequenced and then compared with unstimulated pre-transplant donor and recipient T cells. Every recipient was given anti-thymocyte globulin induction, followed by around three years of maintenance tacrolimus and steroids. Rather than being sequenced by the commercial service, samples from three later patients were sequenced in-house on an Illumina MiSeq and processed with MiXCR. Results the study describes overall, beyond this receptor: High GvH to HvG T cell clonal ratios were observed in the allografts of patients with donor T cell macrochimerism. GvH clones turned up in recipient bone marrow, with some appearing earlier in ileal mucosa or blood, a pattern consistent with an intestinal mucosal origin. The relatively low number and heterogeneity of intestinal transplant patients limited the conclusions. Peak levels of circulating GvH clones were associated with declines in HvG clones early after transplant.

The time point label here, explained by the study, means: cells obtained before transplantation from donor or recipient. CD3+CD4+ and CD3+CD8+ populations were FACS-sorted from unstimulated pre-transplant donor and recipient cells taken from spleen or lymph nodes. The method was the immunoSEQ multiplex PCR assay. For most patients, genomic DNA was isolated with the Qiagen DNeasy Blood and Tissue Kit and sent frozen to Adaptive Biotechnologies for TCR sequencing. For most patients, genomic DNA was subjected to high-throughput TCR-beta CDR3 sequencing by Adaptive Biotechnologies. On the authors' methods: Adaptive's ImmunoSEQ software was the source of the TCR sequencing data for 18 patients, while three other patients were processed with MiXCR and VDJtools. To correct CD4 versus CD8 sorting errors, sequences present in both subsets at a frequency ratio below 5:1 were removed. Because the origin of CDR3 nucleotide sequences shared between donor and recipient could not be assigned, those sequences were removed. Alloreactive clones required at least 2-fold expansion over unstimulated cells and minimum CFSE-low frequency of 0.002% (template counts) or 0.001% (read counts). Mappable clones were those detected in sequenced pre-transplant spleen, lymph node, or MLR CFSE-low populations of the donor or recipient. Cumulative frequency of alloreactive clones was calculated as a percentage of all sequences weighted by copy number. TCRdb retrieved this table from immuneACCESS and kept in-frame rearrangements only. Not all clones are present; in checked studies, unresolved V genes account for under half, and no reason is known for the remainder. The V and J calls and clone size come from that table; D and trimming were worked out from the DNA. In this sample the table shows some 82,000 clones, about nine tenths of which occur a single time. The ten largest clonotypes hold roughly 8% of the sample.

This clonotype was obtained from a human donor who was the organ donor for an intestinal transplant. The sequencing here drew on unstimulated CD8+ T cells sorted from spleen or lymph node cells, taken before transplant. This chain joins TRBV28 to TRBJ1-2; 8 central nucleotides agree with TRBD1. The DNA sequence follows: TGTGCCAGCAGTTTACCAGGGGGCGCGGGGATATATGGCTACACCTTC. The translation is CASSLPGGAGIYGYTF.